The clone carrying this T cell receptor beta chain was picked up a small number of times. Its target is not known. This sample stems from a study of blood T cells in healthy people across ages. The CDR3 loop spans 15 amino acids. Losses at the gene ends were 3 bases for V and 1 base for J; bases not matched to a gene: 2. CDR1 is SGHRS, CDR2 YFSETQ, per germline. Notes on the study in general: A conclusive naive versus antigen-experienced comparison was prevented by the unsorted PBMCs. Relative to aged donors, long-lived donors carried more naive CD4+ cells and displayed higher diversity.

Using a J-beta primer mix together with a sample-barcoded 5' primer, a second PCR was run for about 6 to 11 cycles. Samples each returned at least 2.5 million CDR3-containing paired-end reads. TCRdb reprocessed the 5' RACE reads with MiXCR, giving one entry per CDR3 protein. Here the sample spans approximately 2,000,000 distinct CDR3 sequences, about two fifths being singletons. The TCR was taken from a human donor in good health. Source material: blood. This chain joins TRBV5-1 and TRBJ2-3; 10 bases map to TRBD2. The CDR3 loop is CASSSGTSGTDTQYF. CDR3 bases: TGCGCCAGCAGCTCCGGGACTAGCGGCACAGATACGCAGTATTTT.